This entry describes one T cell receptor beta chain. What it recognizes is unknown. Germline V gene lookup returns CDR1 ENHRY and CDR2 SYGVKD. V dropped 2 bases and J dropped 2; count of bases not matched to a gene: 12. The CDR3 has 17 amino acids. The sample is drawn from a study of shared clonotypes between healthy human individuals. Study results and caveats: Estimated clonotype richness was generally higher in naive than memory subsets. It was the non-shared clonotypes that had lower generation probabilities than clonotypes shared by all four donors. Investigators collected only blood, and repertoires in tissues likely differ.

Positive CCR7 selection of CD45RO-negative cells yielded the naive CD8 cells, and terminally differentiated effector memory CD45RA+ cells were excluded. Using immunoSEQ multiplex PCR, the repertoire was profiled, and TCRdb retains in-frame clones only, with some absent. This sample carries about 680,000 clones, about 90% of them seen once, and the ten largest clones take approximately 22%. The sequenced sample was naive CD8+ T cells sorted from blood. The clonotype was recovered from a man under 40 in good health. The V gene is TRBV10-3, the J gene TRBJ2-7; 7 nucleotides match TRBD1. The CDR3 loop reads CAISEPTTMDRPYEQYF. CDR3 DNA sequence: TGTGCCATCAGTGAGCCTACTACTATGGACAGGCCCTACGAGCAGTACTTC.